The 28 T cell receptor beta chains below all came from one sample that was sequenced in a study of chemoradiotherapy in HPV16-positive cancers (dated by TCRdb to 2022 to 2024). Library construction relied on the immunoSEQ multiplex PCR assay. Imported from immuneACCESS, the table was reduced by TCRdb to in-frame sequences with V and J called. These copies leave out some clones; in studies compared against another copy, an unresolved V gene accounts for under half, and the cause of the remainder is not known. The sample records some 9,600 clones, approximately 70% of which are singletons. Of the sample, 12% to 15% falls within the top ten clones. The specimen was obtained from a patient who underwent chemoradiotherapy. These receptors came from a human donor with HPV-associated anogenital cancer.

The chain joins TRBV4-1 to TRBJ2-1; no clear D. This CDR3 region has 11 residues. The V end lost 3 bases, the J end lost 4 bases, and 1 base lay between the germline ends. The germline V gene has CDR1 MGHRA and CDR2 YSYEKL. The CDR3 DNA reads TGCGCCAGCAGCCAGTACAATGAGCAGTTCTTC. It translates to CASSQYNEQFF.

CDR3 sequence reads: CASSPSRRTGELFF. The CDR3 coding sequence is TGCGCCAGCAGCCCGAGCAGGCGCACCGGGGAGCTGTTTTTT. The chain links TRBV5-1 to TRBJ2-2; D is ambiguous. Germline CDR1 SGHRS, CDR2 YFSETQ. The length of the CDR3 is 14 residues. Trimming left V 4 bases short and J 4 bases short, with 11 bases between.

The CDR3 is CASSPTVSYEQYF. The DNA of the CDR3 is TGTGCCAGCAGCCCGACGGTAAGCTACGAGCAGTACTTC. This chain uses TRBV7-9 with TRBJ2-7; D unclear. The V end was cut by 5 bases, the J end by 3 bases, with 11 bases between. The CDR3 runs to 13 residues. Per germline, CDR1 SEHNR and CDR2 FQNEAQ (reference sequence).

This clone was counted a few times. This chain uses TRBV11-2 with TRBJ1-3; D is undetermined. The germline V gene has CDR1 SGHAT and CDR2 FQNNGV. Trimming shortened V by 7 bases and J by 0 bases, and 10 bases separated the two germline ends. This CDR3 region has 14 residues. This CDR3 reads CASILGNSGNTIYF. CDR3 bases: TGTGCCAGCATACTCGGGAACTCTGGAAACACCATATATTTT.

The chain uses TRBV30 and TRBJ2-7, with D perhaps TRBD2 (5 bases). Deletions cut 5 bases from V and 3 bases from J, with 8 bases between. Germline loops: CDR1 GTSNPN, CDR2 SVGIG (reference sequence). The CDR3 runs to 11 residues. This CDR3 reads CAWGLYYEQYF. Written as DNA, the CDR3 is TGTGCCTGGGGACTTTACTACGAGCAGTACTTC.

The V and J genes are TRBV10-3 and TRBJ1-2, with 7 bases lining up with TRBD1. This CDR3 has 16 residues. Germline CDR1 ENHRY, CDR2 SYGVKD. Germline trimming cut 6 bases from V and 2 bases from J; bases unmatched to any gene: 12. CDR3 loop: CAISPGGRGHNYGYTF. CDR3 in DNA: TGTGCCATCAGCCCCGGGGGAAGGGGGCACAACTATGGCTACACCTTC.

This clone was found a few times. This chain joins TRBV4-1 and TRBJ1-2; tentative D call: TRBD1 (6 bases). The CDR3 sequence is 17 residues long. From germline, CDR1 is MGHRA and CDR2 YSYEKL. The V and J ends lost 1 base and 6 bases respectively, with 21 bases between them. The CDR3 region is CASSQGTSRGARHGYTF. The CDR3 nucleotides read TGCGCCAGCAGCCAAGGAACCTCCCGGGGGGCGCGTCATGGCTACACCTTC.

DNA of the CDR3: TGTGCCAGCAGGCCAACCCGGGACAGAAAATTAAATACTGAAGCTTTCTTT. Residues: CASRPTRDRKLNTEAFF. This rearrangement joins TRBV5-8 to TRBJ1-1; 7 bases agree with TRBD1. Trimming cost V 5 bases and J 5 bases; bases outside gene matches: 18. This CDR3 comprises 17 residues. The germline V gene encodes CDR1 SGHTS and CDR2 YDEGEE.

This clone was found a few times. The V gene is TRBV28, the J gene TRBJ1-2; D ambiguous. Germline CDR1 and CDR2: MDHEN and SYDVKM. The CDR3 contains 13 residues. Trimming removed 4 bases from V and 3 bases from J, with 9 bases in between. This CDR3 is CASSWGRDYGYTF. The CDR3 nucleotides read TGTGCCAGCAGTTGGGGTAGGGACTATGGCTACACCTTC.

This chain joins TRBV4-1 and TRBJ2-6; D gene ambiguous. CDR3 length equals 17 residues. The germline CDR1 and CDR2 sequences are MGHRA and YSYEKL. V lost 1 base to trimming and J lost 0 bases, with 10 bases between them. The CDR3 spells CASSQGLILSGANVLTF. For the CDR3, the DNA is TGCGCCAGCAGCCAAGGACTGATCCTCTCTGGGGCCAACGTCCTGACTTTC.

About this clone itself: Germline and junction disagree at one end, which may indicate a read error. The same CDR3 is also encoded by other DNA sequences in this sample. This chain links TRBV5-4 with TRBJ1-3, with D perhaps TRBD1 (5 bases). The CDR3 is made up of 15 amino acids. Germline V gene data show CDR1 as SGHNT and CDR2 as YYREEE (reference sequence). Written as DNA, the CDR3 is TGTGCTAGCAGCTTTGGGGGGACGGGTGGAAACACCATATATTTT. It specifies CASSFGGTGGNTIYF. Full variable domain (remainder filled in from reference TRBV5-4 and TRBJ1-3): ETGVTQSPTHLIKTRGQQVTLRCSSQSGHNTVSWYQQALGQGPQFIFQYYREEENGRGNFPPRFSGLQFPNYSSELNVNALELDDSALYLCASSFGGTGGNTIYFGEGSWLTVV.

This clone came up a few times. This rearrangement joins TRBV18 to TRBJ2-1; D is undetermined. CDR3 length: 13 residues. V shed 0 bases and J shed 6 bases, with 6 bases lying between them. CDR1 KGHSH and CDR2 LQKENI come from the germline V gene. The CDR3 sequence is CASSPPSVNEQFF. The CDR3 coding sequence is TGTGCCAGCTCACCACCGTCGGTCAATGAGCAGTTCTTC.

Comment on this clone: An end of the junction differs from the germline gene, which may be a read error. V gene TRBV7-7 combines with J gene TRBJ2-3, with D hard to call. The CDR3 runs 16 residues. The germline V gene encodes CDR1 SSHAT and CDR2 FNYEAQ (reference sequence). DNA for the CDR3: TGTGCTAGCAGCCCTGGAGAGGATCCTAGCACAGATACGCAGTATTTT. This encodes CASSPGEDPSTDTQYF.

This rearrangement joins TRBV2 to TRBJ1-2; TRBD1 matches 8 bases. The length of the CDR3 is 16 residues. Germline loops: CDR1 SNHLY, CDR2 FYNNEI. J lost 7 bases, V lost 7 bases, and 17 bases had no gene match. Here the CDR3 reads CASTPGDGQGLRGYTF. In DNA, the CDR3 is TGTGCCAGCACCCCTGGGGACGGACAGGGCTTACGTGGCTACACCTTC.

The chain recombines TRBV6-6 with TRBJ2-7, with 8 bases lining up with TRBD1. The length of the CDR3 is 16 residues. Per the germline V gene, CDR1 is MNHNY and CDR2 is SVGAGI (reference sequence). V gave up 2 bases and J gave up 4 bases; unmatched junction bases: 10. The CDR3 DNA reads TGTGCCAGCAGTTACCCCTCCCGACAGGGGAGGTACGAGCAGTACTTC. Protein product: CASSYPSRQGRYEQYF.

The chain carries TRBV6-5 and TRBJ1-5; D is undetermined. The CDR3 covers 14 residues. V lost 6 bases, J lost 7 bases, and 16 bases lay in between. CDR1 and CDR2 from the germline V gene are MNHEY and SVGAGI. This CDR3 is CASSNRKGGQPQHF. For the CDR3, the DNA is TGTGCCAGCAGCAACCGAAAGGGAGGGCAGCCCCAGCATTTT.

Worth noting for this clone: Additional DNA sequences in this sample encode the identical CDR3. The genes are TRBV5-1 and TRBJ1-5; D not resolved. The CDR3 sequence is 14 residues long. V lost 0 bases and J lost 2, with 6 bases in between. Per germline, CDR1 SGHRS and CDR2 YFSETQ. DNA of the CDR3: TGCGCCAGCAGCTTGGATGGGGGCAATCAGCCCCAGCATTTT. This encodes CASSLDGGNQPQHF.

CDR3: CASSQGTGGGTEAFF. The CDR3 DNA sequence: TGCGCCAGCAGCCAAGGGACAGGGGGAGGCACTGAAGCTTTCTTT. This chain joins TRBV4-1 and TRBJ1-1, with 10 bases fitting TRBD1. This CDR3 is built from 15 residues. Germline loops: CDR1 MGHRA, CDR2 YSYEKL. J lost 4 bases, V lost 1 base, and 3 bases had no gene match.

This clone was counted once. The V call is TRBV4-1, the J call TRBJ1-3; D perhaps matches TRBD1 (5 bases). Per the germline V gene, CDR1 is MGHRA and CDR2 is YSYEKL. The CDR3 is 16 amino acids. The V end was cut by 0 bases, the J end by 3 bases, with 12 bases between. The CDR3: CASSQESGSSGNTIYF. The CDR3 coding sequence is TGCGCCAGCAGCCAAGAGTCAGGGTCAAGTGGAAACACCATATATTTT.

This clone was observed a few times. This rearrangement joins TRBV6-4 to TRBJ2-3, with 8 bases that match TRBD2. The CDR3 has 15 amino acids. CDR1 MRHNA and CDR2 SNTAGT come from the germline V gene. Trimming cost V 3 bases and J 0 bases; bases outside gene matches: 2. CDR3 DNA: TGTGCCAGCAGTGAACTAGCGGATAGCACAGATACGCAGTATTTT. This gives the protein CASSELADSTDTQYF.

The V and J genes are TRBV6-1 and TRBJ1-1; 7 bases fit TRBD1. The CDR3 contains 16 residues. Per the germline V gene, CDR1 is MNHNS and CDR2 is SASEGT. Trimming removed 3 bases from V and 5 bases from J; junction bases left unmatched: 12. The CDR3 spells CASSERSTGLKTEAFF. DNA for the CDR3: TGTGCCAGCAGTGAGAGATCGACAGGGCTTAAGACTGAAGCTTTCTTT.

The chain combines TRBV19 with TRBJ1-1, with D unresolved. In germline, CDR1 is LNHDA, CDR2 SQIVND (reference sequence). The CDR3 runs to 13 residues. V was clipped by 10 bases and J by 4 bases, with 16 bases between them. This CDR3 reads CATSLLRGTEAFF. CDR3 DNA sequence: TGTGCCACCTCATTATTGCGGGGCACTGAAGCTTTCTTT.

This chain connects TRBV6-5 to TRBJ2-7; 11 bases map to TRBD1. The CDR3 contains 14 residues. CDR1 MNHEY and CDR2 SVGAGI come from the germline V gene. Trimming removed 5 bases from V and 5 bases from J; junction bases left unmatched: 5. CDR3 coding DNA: TGTGCCAGCAGTGACGGACAGGGGGCCGACGAGCAGTACTTC. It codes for CASSDGQGADEQYF.

The CDR3: CASKGWQSNQPQHF. DNA of the CDR3: TGTGCCAGTAAGGGGTGGCAGTCGAATCAGCCCCAGCATTTT. V is TRBV19 and J is TRBJ1-5, with D tentatively TRBD1 (5 bases). The germline V gene encodes CDR1 LNHDA and CDR2 SQIVND (reference sequence). V was pared by 7 bases and J by 4 bases, with 14 bases between. The CDR3 runs 14 residues.

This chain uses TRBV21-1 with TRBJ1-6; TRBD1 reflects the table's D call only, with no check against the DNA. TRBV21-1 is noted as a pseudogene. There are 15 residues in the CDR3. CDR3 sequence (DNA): TGTGCCAGCAGCCCAGGGGGCTTTAATAATTCACCCCTCCACTTT. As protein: CASSPGGFNNSPLHF.

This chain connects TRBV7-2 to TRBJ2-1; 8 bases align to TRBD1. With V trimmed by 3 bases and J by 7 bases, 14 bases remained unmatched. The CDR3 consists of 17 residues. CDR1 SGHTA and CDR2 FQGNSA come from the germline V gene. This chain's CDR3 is CASSLGFGQGARNEQFF. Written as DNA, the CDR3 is TGTGCCAGCAGCTTGGGATTTGGTCAGGGGGCGCGGAATGAGCAGTTCTTC.

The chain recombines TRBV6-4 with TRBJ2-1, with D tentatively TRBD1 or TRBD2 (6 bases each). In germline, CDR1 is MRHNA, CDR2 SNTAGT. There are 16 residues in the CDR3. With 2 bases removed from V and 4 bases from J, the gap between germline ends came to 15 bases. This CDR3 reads CASSDVGGAGYNEQFF. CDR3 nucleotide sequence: TGTGCCAGCAGTGACGTCGGGGGCGCAGGGTACAATGAGCAGTTCTTC.

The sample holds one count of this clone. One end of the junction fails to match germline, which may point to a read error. The CDR3 sequence is CASSEGQGVGEQYF. As DNA, the CDR3 is TGTGCCAGCAGCGAAGGACAGGGGGTGGGCGAGCAGTACTTC. The J gene is TRBJ2-7, the V gene TRBV2; 10 nucleotides align to TRBD1. This CDR3 is 14 amino acids long. The germline gives CDR1 SNHLY, CDR2 FYNNEI.